This T cell receptor beta chain was identified in a study of blood T cell repertoires in COVID-19. J was trimmed by 0 bases and V by 4 bases; bases with no gene match: 4. CDR3 length: 16 residues. The germline V gene has CDR1 SGHDT and CDR2 YYEEEE. Assay: immunoSEQ multiplex PCR; the TCRdb copy retains only in-frame clones and omits some. The data contain some 250,000 clones, 82% of them seen just once; the ten biggest clones take up less than 4%. This clonotype originated in a woman aged 18-35 years with acute or convalescent COVID-19. The sequencing input was peripheral blood. This chain joins TRBV5-6 and TRBJ1-5; 10 bases map to TRBD1. The CDR3 loop reads CASSTRTGGSNQPQHF. As DNA, the CDR3 is TGTGCCAGCAGCACCCGGACAGGGGGTAGCAATCAGCCCCAGCATTTT.